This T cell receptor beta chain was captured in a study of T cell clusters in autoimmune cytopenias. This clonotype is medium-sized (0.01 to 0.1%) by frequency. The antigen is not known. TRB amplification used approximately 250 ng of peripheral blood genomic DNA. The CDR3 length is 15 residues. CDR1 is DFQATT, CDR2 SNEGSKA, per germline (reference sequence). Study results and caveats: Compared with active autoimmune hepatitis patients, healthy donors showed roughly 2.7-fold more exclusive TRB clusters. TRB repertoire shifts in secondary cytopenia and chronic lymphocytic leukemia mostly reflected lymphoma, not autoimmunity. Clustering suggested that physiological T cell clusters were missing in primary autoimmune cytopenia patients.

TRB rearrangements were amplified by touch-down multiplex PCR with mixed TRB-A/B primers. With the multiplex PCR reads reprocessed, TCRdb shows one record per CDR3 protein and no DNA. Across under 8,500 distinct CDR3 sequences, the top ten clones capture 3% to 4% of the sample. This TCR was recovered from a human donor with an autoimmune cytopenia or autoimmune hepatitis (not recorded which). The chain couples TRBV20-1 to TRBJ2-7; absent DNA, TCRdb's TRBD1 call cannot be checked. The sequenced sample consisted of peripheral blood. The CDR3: CSARDLGTESYEQYF.